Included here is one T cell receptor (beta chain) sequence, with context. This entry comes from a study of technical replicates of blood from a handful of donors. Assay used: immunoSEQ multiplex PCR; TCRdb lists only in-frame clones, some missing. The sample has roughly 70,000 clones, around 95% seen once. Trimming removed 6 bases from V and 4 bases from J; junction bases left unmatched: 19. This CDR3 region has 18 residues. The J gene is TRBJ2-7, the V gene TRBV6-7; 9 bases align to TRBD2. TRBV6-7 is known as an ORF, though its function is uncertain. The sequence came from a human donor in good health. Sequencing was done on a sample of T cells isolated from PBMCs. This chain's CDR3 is CASRCRGGPAGGLYEQYF. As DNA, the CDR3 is TGTGCCAGCAGGTGTAGGGGGGGGCCAGCGGGAGGCTTATACGAGCAGTACTTC.